This paragraph reports one T cell receptor (beta chain). Antigen specificity is unknown. The junction differs from germline at one of its ends, possibly a read error. The data derive from a study of blood T cells in healthy people across ages. Study results and limitations: No conclusive comparison of naive versus antigen-experienced cells was possible with unsorted PBMCs. Long-lived donors exceeded aged donors in naive CD4+ cells and diversity. Roughly linear age-related decline in beta diversity appeared, significant by age roughly 40.

Together with a sample-barcoded 5' primer, a J-beta primer mix was included in a second PCR lasting about 7 to 12 cycles. TCRdb processed the 5' RACE reads anew with MiXCR; each CDR3 protein has one entry. Of hundreds of thousands of distinct CDR3 sequences listed, roughly 43% were seen once; the top ten hold 13%. A minimum of 7 million PBMCs was isolated per sample. This receptor was identified in a man in his thirties or forties in good health. The sequencing input was blood.

The CDR3 is CAASDDRVSGANVLTF. DNA for the CDR3: TGTGCCGCCAGTGATGACAGGGTCAGTGGGGCCAACGTCCTGACTTTC. This chain uses TRBV24-1 with TRBJ2-6, with TRBD1 matching 7 bases. CDR3 length: 16 residues. Per the germline V gene, CDR1 is KGHDR and CDR2 is SFDVKD.